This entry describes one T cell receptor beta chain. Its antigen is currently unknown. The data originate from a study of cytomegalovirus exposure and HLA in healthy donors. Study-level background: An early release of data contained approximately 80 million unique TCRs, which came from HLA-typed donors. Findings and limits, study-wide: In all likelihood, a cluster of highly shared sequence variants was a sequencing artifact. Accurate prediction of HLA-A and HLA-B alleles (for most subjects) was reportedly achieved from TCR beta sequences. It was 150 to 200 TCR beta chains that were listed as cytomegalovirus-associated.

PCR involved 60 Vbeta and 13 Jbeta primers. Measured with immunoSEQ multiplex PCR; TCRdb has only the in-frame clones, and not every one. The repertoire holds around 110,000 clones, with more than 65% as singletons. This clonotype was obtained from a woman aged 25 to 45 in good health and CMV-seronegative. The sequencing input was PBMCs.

CDR3 amino acids: CASSQVITGAWVPEAFF. The CDR3 DNA reads TGTGCCAGCAGCCAAGTAATTACAGGGGCCTGGGTTCCTGAAGCTTTCTTT. The chain joins TRBV7-8 to TRBJ1-1; TRBD1 agrees at 7 bases. The CDR3 consists of 17 residues. Germline V lookup: CDR1 SGHVS, CDR2 FQNEAQ. Trimming cost V 5 bases and J 6 bases; bases outside gene matches: 18.